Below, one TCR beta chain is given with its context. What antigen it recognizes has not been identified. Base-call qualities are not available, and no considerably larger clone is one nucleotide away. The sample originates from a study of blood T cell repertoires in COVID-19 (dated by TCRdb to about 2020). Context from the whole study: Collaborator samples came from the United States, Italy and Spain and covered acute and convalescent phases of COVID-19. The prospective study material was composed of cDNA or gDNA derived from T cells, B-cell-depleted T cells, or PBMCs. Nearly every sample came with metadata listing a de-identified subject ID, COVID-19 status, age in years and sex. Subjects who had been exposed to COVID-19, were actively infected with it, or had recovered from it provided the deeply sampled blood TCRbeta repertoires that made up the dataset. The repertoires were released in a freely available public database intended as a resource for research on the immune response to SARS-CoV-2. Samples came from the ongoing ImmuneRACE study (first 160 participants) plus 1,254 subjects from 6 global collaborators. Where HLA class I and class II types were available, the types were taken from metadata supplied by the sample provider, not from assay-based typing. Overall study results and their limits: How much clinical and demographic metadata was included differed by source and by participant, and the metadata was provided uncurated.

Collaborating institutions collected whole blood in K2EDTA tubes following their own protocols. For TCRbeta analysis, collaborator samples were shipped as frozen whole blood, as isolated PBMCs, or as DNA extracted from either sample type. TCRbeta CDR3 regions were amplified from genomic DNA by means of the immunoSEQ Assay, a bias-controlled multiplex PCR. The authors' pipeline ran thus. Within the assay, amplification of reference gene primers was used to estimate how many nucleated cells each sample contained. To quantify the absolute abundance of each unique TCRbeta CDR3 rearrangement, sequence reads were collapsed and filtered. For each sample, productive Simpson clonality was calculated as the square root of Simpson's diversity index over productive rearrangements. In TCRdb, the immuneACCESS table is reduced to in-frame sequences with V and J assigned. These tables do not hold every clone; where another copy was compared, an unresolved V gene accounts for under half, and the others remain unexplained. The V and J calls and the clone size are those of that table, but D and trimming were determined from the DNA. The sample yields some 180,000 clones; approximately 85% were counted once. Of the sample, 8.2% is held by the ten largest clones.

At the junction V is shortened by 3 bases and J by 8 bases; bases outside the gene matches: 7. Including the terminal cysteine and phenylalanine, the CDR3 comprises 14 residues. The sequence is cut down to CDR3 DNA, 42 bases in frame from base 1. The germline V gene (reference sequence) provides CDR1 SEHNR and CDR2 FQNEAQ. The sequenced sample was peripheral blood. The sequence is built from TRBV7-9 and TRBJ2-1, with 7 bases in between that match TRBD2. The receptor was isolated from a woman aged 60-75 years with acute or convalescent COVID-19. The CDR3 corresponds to CASSFAGGSYEQFF. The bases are TGTGCCAGCAGCTTTGCAGGCGGGAGCTATGAGCAGTTCTTC.